This passage covers 4 T cell receptor beta chains from one sample sequenced in a study of cytomegalovirus exposure and HLA in healthy donors. The PCR used 60 Vbeta and 13 Jbeta primers. TCRdb keeps only in-frame clones here, not all; method: immunoSEQ multiplex PCR. The sample consists of more than 100,000 clones, more than 60% of them appearing once. Sequenced material: PBMCs. The source is a woman between 35 and 50 years old in good health and CMV-seronegative.

V gene TRBV6-5 combines with J gene TRBJ2-2; 7 bases are shared with TRBD1. The germline gives CDR1 MNHEY, CDR2 SVGAGI. This CDR3 has 14 amino acids. The trim removed 5 bases at V and 3 bases at J, leaving 3 bases unmatched. The CDR3 spells CASSRDRDTGELFF. As DNA, the CDR3 is TGTGCCAGCAGTCGGGACAGAGACACCGGGGAGCTGTTTTTT.

V usage is TRBV7-9 and J usage is TRBJ1-4, with D hard to call. V was clipped by 1 base and J by 6 bases, with 12 bases between them. The CDR3 spans 15 residues. The germline CDR1 and CDR2 sequences are SEHNR and FQNEAQ (reference sequence). The CDR3: CASSLVRFSDEKLFF. CDR3 DNA: TGTGCCAGCAGCTTAGTACGGTTCTCTGATGAAAAACTGTTTTTT.

The chain is built from TRBV7-2 and TRBJ1-6; 7 nucleotides line up with TRBD1. The V and J ends lost 5 bases and 13 bases, in that order; junction bases with no gene match: 8. Germline V gives CDR1 SGHTA, CDR2 FQGNSA. There are 13 residues in the CDR3. The CDR3 loop is CASSRRQGGPLHF. CDR3 sequence (DNA): TGTGCCAGCAGCCGTAGACAGGGAGGCCCCCTCCACTTT.

The V and J genes are TRBV6-1 and TRBJ2-5; 7 nucleotides agree with TRBD1. The CDR3 runs 15 residues. With V trimmed by 2 bases and J by 5 bases, 8 bases remained unmatched. Germline V gene data show CDR1 as MNHNS and CDR2 as SASEGT. The CDR3: CASSELGGHRETQYF. CDR3 bases: TGTGCCAGCAGTGAATTAGGGGGCCACCGGGAGACCCAGTACTTC.